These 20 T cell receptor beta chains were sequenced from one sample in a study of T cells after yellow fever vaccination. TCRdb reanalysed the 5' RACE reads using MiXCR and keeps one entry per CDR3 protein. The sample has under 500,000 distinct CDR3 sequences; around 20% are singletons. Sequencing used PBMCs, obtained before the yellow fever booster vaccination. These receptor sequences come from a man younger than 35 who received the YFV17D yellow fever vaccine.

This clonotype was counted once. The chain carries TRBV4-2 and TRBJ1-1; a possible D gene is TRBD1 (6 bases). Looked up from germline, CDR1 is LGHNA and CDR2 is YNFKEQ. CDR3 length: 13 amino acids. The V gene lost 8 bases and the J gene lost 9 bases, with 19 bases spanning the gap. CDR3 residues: CASGTGYTAKAFF. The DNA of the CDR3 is TGTGCCAGCGGAACAGGGTATACCGCCAAAGCTTTCTTT.

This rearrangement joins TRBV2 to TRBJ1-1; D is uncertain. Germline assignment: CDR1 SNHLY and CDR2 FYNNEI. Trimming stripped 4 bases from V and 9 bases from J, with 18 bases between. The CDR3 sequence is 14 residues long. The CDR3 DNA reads TGTGCCAGCAGTGGAGGACCGACCCTTTTTAAAGCTTTCTTT. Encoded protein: CASSGGPTLFKAFF.

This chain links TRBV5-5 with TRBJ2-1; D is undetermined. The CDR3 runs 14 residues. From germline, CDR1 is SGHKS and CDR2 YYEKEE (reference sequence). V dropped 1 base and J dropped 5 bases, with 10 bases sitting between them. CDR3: CASSLTATNNEQFF. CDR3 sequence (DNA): TGTGCCAGCAGCTTGACAGCTACCAACAATGAGCAGTTCTTC.

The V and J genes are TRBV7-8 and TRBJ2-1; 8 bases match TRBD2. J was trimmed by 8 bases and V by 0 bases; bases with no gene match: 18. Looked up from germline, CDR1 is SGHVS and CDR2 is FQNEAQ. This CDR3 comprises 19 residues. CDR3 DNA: TGTGCCAGCAGCTTAGCGGCCGATAGCGGGGTCTCGTACAATGATGAGCAGTTCTTC. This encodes CASSLAADSGVSYNDEQFF.

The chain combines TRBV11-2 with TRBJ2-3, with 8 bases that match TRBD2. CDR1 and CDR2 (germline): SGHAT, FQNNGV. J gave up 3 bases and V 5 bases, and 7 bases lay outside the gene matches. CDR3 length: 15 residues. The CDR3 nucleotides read TGTGCCAGCAGCATTCCGGGACTAGGGACAGATACGCAGTATTTT. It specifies CASSIPGLGTDTQYF.

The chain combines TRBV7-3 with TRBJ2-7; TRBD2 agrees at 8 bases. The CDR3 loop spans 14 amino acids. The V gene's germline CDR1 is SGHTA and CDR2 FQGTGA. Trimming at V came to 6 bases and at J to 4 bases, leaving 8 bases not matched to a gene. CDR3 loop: CASRSGGSRYEQYF. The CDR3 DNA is TGTGCCAGCAGGAGCGGGGGTTCCCGATACGAGCAGTACTTC.

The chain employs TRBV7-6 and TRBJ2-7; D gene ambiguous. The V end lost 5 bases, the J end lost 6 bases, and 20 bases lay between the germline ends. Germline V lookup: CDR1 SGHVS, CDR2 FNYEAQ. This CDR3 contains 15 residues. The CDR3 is CASSLSGWPVGEQYV. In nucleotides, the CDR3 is TGTGCCAGCAGCCTCTCCGGGTGGCCCGTGGGCGAGCAGTACGTC.

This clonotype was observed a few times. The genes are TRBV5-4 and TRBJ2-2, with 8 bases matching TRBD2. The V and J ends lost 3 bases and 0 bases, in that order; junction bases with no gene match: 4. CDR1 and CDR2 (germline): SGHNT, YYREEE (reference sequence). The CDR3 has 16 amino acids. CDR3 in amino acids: CASSWARGANTGELFF. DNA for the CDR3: TGTGCCAGCAGCTGGGCGCGGGGGGCGAACACCGGGGAGCTGTTTTTT.

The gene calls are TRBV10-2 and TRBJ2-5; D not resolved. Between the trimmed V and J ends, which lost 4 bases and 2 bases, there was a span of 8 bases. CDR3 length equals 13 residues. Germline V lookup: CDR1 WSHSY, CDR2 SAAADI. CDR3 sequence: CASSGLLQETQYF. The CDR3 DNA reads TGCGCCAGCAGTGGACTCCTTCAAGAGACCCAGTACTTC.

The DNA for the CDR3 is TGCGCCAGCAGCTACCTACCGGGACAAGGCTACGAGCAGTACTTC. It specifies CASSYLPGQGYEQYF. This rearrangement joins TRBV5-1 to TRBJ2-7; TRBD1 might be the D (6 bases). The CDR3 runs to 15 residues. From germline, CDR1 is SGHRS and CDR2 YFSETQ. The V end was cut by 3 bases, the J end by 3 bases, with 16 bases between.

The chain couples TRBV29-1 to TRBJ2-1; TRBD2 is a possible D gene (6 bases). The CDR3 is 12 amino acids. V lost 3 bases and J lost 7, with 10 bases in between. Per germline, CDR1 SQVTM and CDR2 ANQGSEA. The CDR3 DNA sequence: TGCAGCGTTGAGCCGGCGGGAAATGAGCAGTTCTTC. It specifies CSVEPAGNEQFF.

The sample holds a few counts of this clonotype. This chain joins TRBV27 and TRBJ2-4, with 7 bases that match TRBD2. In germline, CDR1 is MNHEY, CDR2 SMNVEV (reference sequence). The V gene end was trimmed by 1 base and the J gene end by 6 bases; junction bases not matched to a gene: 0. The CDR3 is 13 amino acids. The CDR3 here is CASSLWGGNIQYF. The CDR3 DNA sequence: TGTGCCAGCAGTTTATGGGGGGGAAACATTCAGTACTTC.

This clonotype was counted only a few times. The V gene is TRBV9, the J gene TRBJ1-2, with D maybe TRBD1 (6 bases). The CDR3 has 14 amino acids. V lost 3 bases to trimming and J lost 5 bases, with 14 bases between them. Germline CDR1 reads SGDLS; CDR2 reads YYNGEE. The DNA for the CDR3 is TGTGCCAGCAGCGCCTCAGGAGGGGGTTATGGCTACACCTTC. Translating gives CASSASGGGYGYTF.

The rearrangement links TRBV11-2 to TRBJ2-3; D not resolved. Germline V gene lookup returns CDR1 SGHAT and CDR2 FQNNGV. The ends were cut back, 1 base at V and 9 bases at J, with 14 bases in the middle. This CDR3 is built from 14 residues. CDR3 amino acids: CASSLVGWLGTQYF. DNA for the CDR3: TGTGCCAGCAGCTTAGTAGGGTGGCTGGGGACGCAGTATTTT.

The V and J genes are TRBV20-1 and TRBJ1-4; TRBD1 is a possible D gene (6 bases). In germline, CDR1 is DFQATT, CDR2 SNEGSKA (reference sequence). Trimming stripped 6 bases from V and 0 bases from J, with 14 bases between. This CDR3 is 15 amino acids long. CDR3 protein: CSAPRTAATNEKLFF. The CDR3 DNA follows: TGCAGTGCGCCCAGGACAGCAGCAACTAATGAAAAACTGTTTTTT.

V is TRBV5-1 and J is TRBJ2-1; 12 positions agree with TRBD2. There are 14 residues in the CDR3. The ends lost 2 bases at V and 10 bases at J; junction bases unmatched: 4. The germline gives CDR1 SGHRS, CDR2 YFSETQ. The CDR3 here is CASSFGGTSGEQFF. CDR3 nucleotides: TGCGCCAGCAGCTTTGGTGGGACTAGCGGGGAGCAGTTCTTC.

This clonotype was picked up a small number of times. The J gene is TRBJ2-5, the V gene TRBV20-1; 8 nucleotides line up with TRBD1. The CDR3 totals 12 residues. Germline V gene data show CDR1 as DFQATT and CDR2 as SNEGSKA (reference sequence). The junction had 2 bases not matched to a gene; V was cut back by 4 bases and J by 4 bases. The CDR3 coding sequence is TGCAGTGCTACGGACAGGGTAGAGACCCAGTACTTC. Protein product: CSATDRVETQYF.

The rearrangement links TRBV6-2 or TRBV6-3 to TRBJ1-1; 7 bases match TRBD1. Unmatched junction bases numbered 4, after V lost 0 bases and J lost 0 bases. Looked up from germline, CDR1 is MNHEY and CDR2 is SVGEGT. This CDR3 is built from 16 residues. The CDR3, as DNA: TGTGCCAGCAGTTACTCCCCGACAGGGATGAACACTGAAGCTTTCTTT. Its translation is CASSYSPTGMNTEAFF.

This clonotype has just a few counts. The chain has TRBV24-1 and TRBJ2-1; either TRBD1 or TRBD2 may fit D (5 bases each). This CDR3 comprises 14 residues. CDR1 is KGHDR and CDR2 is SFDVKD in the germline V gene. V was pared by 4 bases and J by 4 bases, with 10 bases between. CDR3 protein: CATSDGTSYNEQFF. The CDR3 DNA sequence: TGTGCCACCAGTGACGGGACCTCTTACAATGAGCAGTTCTTC.

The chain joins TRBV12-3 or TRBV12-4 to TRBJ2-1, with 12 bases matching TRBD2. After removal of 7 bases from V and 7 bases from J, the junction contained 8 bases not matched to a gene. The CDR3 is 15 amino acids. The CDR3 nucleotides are TGTGCCAGCACCCTAGCGGGGGGGCCGCGGAATGAGCAGTTCTTC. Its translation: CASTLAGGPRNEQFF.